This T cell receptor (beta chain) was identified during a study of OX40 agonist ivuxolimab in advanced cancers. Regarding the study in general: Ivuxolimab, which targeted the costimulatory receptor OX40 (CD134), was an agonistic, fully human IgG2 monoclonal antibody. A male proportion of roughly 80% and a mean age of 60 years, ranging from about 20 to 79, were recorded for the dose-escalation cohort. Prior anti-PD-1, anti-PD-L1 or anti-CTLA-4 therapy was permitted, and checkpoint inhibitors had been received by about 37% of dose-escalation patients. Intravenous ivuxolimab was administered to patients every 2 weeks at six dose levels: 0.01, 0.1, 0.3, 1.5, 3 and 10 mg/kg. Peripheral TCRbeta sequencing was intended to test whether TCR sequence diversity was altered and clonal T-cell expansion was caused by ivuxolimab. Among the approximately 54 dose-escalation patients, around 20 had hepatocellular carcinoma, approximately 15 melanoma, 9 renal cell carcinoma and 9 head and neck cancer. The paper describes the monotherapy dose-escalation part (N of about 55 patients) of the phase I trial of ivuxolimab. Partial responses occurred in three dose-escalation patients: two with cutaneous melanoma and one with hepatocellular carcinoma.

In regard to this clone: It has no known antigen specificity. No qualities accompany the bases; no much larger clone lies one base away.

Genomic DNA was extracted from sorted cells for sequencing of the TCRbeta CDR3 region. TCRbeta CDR3 regions were sequenced using the immunoSEQ Assay. Sourced from immuneACCESS, this table was stored by TCRdb with only in-frame sequences that have V and J called. A share of the clones is absent; for the studies checked, an unresolved V gene accounts for under half, and the remainder has no known explanation. This sample gives roughly 71,000 clones in total; 84% of them show up just once. The leading ten clones occupy around 0.78% of the sample. Patients with a history of autoimmune disease or receiving systemic immunosuppression were excluded from the trial. In every dose cohort, peripheral blood was drawn for TCR sequencing at baseline, cycle 4 day 1, and cycle 7 day 1. The samples were taken from a phase I, first-in-human, multicenter, open-label dose-escalation trial of ivuxolimab. Adults with locally advanced or metastatic head and neck squamous cell, hepatocellular, melanoma or renal cell carcinoma were enrolled in the trial. CD4+ and CD8+ T cells were sorted separately from peripheral blood before TCR sequencing.

Broader findings and caveats from the paper: Low levels of normalized T-cell clonal expansion were also seen in some nonresponding patients. Which antigens the clonally expanded peripheral T cells were specific for was not determined. At doses of 0.1 to 3.0 mg/kg, clonal expansion of both CD4+ and CD8+ blood T cells was observed from baseline to week 6. After ivuxolimab, expanded clones were on average more numerous among CD8+ T cells than among CD4+ T cells. In the 0.1-3.0 mg/kg groups, partial responders had among the lowest normalized peripheral clonal expansion, particularly in CD8+ T cells.

The sequencing used CD4+ or CD8+ T cells sorted from blood, collected in a trial of the OX40 agonist ivuxolimab. The clonotype originates from an adult with an advanced solid tumor such as melanoma, head and neck, liver or kidney cancer.

DNA sequence: TGTGCCAGCAGCTCCTCCTATAATTCACCCCTCCACTTT. It specifies CASSSSYNSPLHF. Recombination joined TRBV7-2 with TRBJ1-6; the D gene is unclear. Cut back by 4 bases and 0 bases, the V and J ends lie 1 base apart. For CDR1 and CDR2, the germline V gene lists SGHTA and FQGNSA. The CDR3 runs 13 residues from the cysteine to the phenylalanine. Only the CDR3 DNA stays, 39 bases, in frame from base 1.